The next 32 T cell receptor beta chains were all read from a single sample in a study of lymphopenia after photon versus proton radiotherapy. Measured with immunoSEQ multiplex PCR; TCRdb has only the in-frame clones, and not every one. The sample carries 55,000 to 70,000 clones, 87% recorded once. Sequences were derived from peripheral blood, sampled from a patient treated with proton-based radiotherapy. The origin of the receptors is a man aged 80 or over with esophageal cancer.

This clone was detected only once. Additional DNA sequences in this sample encode the identical CDR3. This rearrangement joins TRBV15 to TRBJ1-1; tentatively, D is TRBD1 (6 bases). CDR1 and CDR2 (germline): LNHNV, YYDKDF (reference sequence). Deletions cut 0 bases from V and 4 bases from J, with 21 bases between. CDR3 length equals 18 residues. In DNA, the CDR3 is TGTGCCACCAGCAGAGATGGGTGGGGGCCGACAGTTAGCACTGAAGCTTTCTTT. Amino acids: CATSRDGWGPTVSTEAFF.

This clone was recorded a few times. The chain has TRBV7-9 and TRBJ2-7, with D possibly being TRBD1 (6 bases). Germline CDR1 SEHNR, CDR2 FQNEAQ (reference sequence). V was cut by 6 bases and J by 4 bases, with 10 bases left in between. The CDR3 contains 12 residues. The CDR3 region has the DNA TGTGCCAGCAGTCGTACAGGGTACGAGCAGTACTTC. Encoded protein: CASSRTGYEQYF.

The chain joins TRBV11-2 to TRBJ2-1; 9 bases are a match to TRBD1. Germline-derived CDR1 and CDR2 are SGHAT and FQNNGV. The J segment lost 7 bases and the V segment lost 5 bases, leaving 6 bases of the junction unmatched. The CDR3 loop spans 14 amino acids. DNA of the CDR3: TGTGCCAGCAGCCGGGACAGGGCTGAGAATGAGCAGTTCTTC. It encodes CASSRDRAENEQFF.

This sequence joins TRBV7-2 and TRBJ2-7, with D unresolved. Trimming pared 0 bases from V and 5 bases from J, leaving 11 bases between. CDR1 is SGHTA and CDR2 is FQGNSA in the germline V gene. The length of the CDR3 is 14 residues. As DNA, the CDR3 is TGTGCCAGCAGCTTAGCTTGGCAATCCGACGAGCAGTACTTC. Its translation is CASSLAWQSDEQYF.

The chain joins TRBV4-1 to TRBJ1-2; TRBD1 might be the D (6 bases). Germline loops: CDR1 MGHRA, CDR2 YSYEKL. The CDR3 is made up of 16 amino acids. V was clipped by 4 bases and J by 8 bases, with 23 bases between them. The CDR3, as DNA: TGCGCCAGCAGCCTTACCGCCCTTAAGGGGGGCGGAGGCTACACCTTC. Amino acid sequence: CASSLTALKGGGGYTF.

This clone was detected a few times. The gene calls are TRBV10-3 and TRBJ2-7; possibly TRBD1 for D (6 bases). Germline V CDR1 and CDR2: ENHRY, SYGVKD. This CDR3 contains 15 residues. V was cut by 3 bases and J by 2 bases, with 14 bases left in between. The CDR3 bases are TGTGCCATCAGTGACTCCGGGACAACCACCTACGAGCAGTACTTC. This codes for CAISDSGTTTYEQYF.

The chain recombines TRBV7-9 with TRBJ1-1; D is ambiguous. Trimming pared 0 bases from V and 4 bases from J, leaving 6 bases between. The CDR3 totals 13 residues. Germline V gene sequence: CDR1 SEHNR, CDR2 FQNEAQ (reference sequence). DNA of the CDR3: TGTGCCAGCAGCTTAGCGGAGGGCACTGAAGCTTTCTTT. Translation: CASSLAEGTEAFF.

V usage is TRBV2 and J usage is TRBJ1-6, with D possibly matching TRBD1 (6 bases). The germline gives CDR1 SNHLY, CDR2 FYNNEI. Trimming shortened V by 7 bases and J by 8 bases, and 15 bases separated the two germline ends. This CDR3 region has 14 residues. The CDR3 bases are TGTGCCAGCAATTTTTTGGCAGGGGATTCACCCCTCCACTTT. Encoded protein: CASNFLAGDSPLHF.

In this sample, this clone turned up once. The chain carries TRBV5-4 and TRBJ2-3; TRBD2 agrees at 10 bases. Germline loops: CDR1 SGHNT, CDR2 YYREEE (reference sequence). With 3 bases clipped from V and 3 bases from J, the junction kept 10 bases outside the gene matches. The CDR3 sequence is 17 residues long. The CDR3 region has the DNA TGTGCCAGCAGCTCCACGGGACTAGCGACCTGGACAGATACGCAGTATTTT. This codes for CASSSTGLATWTDTQYF.

A single count supports this clone. The chain combines TRBV5-1 with TRBJ1-6; tentatively, D is TRBD1 (6 bases). V was trimmed by 0 bases and J by 11 bases, leaving 21 bases between them. Per the germline V gene, CDR1 is SGHRS and CDR2 is YFSETQ. This CDR3 is built from 17 residues. The CDR3 spells CASSLEGRGKSGTPLHF. CDR3 in DNA: TGCGCCAGCAGCTTGGAAGGCAGGGGAAAATCAGGGACACCCCTCCACTTT.

This clone was seen just once. The chain links TRBV11-2 to TRBJ2-2; D uncertain. CDR3 length: 14 residues. V was pared by 5 bases and J by 6 bases, with 13 bases between. Germline CDR1 SGHAT, CDR2 FQNNGV. CDR3 in amino acids: CASSRLSYAGELFF. DNA for the CDR3: TGTGCCAGCAGCCGCCTTTCCTACGCCGGGGAGCTGTTTTTT.

This clone has a single count. The chain employs TRBV10-3 and TRBJ1-1; D may be TRBD1 (5 bases). The V and J ends lost 2 bases and 8 bases respectively, with 9 bases between them. Germline values: CDR1 ENHRY, CDR2 SYGVKD. The CDR3 is made up of 12 amino acids. The CDR3 region has the DNA TGTGCCATCAGTGAGGGGGGGGACGAAGCTTTCTTT. It encodes CAISEGGDEAFF.

CDR3 DNA sequence: TGTGCCAGCAGTGACAGGGGTGAAGCTTTCTTT. Amino acid sequence: CASSDRGEAFF. The chain recombines TRBV6-1 with TRBJ1-1; TRBD1 is a possible D gene (6 bases). V gave up 3 bases and J gave up 7 bases, with 6 bases separating them. The CDR3 contains 11 residues. Germline CDR1 and CDR2: MNHNS and SASEGT.

The chain combines TRBV6-7 with TRBJ2-7; perhaps TRBD2 as D (5 bases). TRBV6-7 is known as an ORF, though its function is uncertain. V lost 2 bases to trimming and J lost 2 bases, with 16 bases between them. This CDR3 spans 16 amino acids. CDR3 in DNA: TGTGCCAGCAGTTACACCAGCTCTCGGGAAGCCTACGAGCAGTACTTC. Translation: CASSYTSSREAYEQYF.

The chain has TRBV7-9 and TRBJ1-3, with 11 bases lining up with TRBD1. The length of the CDR3 is 17 residues. V dropped 1 base and J dropped 0; count of bases not matched to a gene: 2. The V gene's germline CDR1 is SEHNR and CDR2 FQNEAQ (reference sequence). CDR3 in DNA: TGTGCCAGCAGCTTAGGCGGGACAGGGGGCTCTGGAAACACCATATATTTT. Encoded protein: CASSLGGTGGSGNTIYF.

The CDR3 DNA is TGTGCCAGCACCAAGGTCGGTGAGACCCTCTACAATGAGCAGTTCTTC. Amino acids: CASTKVGETLYNEQFF. The chain recombines TRBV11-2 with TRBJ2-1; D unresolved. Germline CDR1 and CDR2: SGHAT and FQNNGV. Trimming stripped 7 bases from V and 3 bases from J, with 19 bases between. The CDR3 runs to 16 residues.

The V gene is TRBV4-3, the J gene TRBJ2-5, with 9 bases lining up with TRBD1. The CDR3 has 15 residues. V shed 4 bases and J 2 bases; nucleotides not matched to a gene: 5. Germline V gene sequence: CDR1 LGHNA, CDR2 YSLEER. The CDR3 nucleotides read TGCGCCAGCAGCCGCAGACAGGGGGGACAAGAGACCCAGTACTTC. Encoded protein: CASSRRQGGQETQYF.

V and J are TRBV14 and TRBJ1-2; a weak D match, TRBD1 (5 bases). Trimming cost V 2 bases and J 4 bases, with 23 bases left between them. Per germline, CDR1 SGHDN and CDR2 FVKESK. This CDR3 is 18 amino acids long. The CDR3 DNA sequence: TGTGCCAGCAGCCAACCCCCCCCGCCCGCCGGGGCGGGCTATGGCTACACCTTC. It encodes CASSQPPPPAGAGYGYTF.

This chain joins TRBV21-1 and TRBJ1-5; the table's D call of TRBD1 was not tested on the DNA. TRBV21-1 is deemed a pseudogene. The CDR3 contains 16 residues. The CDR3 protein is CASSCRDRAPEQPQHF. The CDR3 DNA follows: TGTGCCAGCAGCTGTAGGGACAGGGCCCCCGAGCAGCCCCAGCATTTT.

CDR3 nucleotides: TGTGCCAGCAGTGAAGGGGATGGAGGCCTCTATGGCTACACCTTC. Translated: CASSEGDGGLYGYTF. The V call is TRBV6-1, the J call TRBJ1-2; D ambiguous. V lost 1 base and J lost 4, with 13 bases in between. There are 15 residues in the CDR3. Germline CDR1 MNHNS, CDR2 SASEGT.

The table lists this clone with a count of one. The J gene is TRBJ1-2, the V gene TRBV18; weak D call: TRBD1 (5 bases). CDR1 KGHSH and CDR2 LQKENI come from the germline V gene. This CDR3 is 14 amino acids long. The V and J ends lost 0 bases and 7 bases respectively, with 12 bases between them. This CDR3 reads CASSPPQFGGGYTF. The CDR3 coding sequence is TGTGCCAGCTCACCACCGCAATTCGGGGGTGGCTACACCTTC.

The V and J genes are TRBV19 and TRBJ1-6; perhaps TRBD1 as D (5 bases). This CDR3 is built from 14 residues. V gave up 4 bases and J gave up 9 bases, with 13 bases separating them. CDR1 is LNHDA and CDR2 is SQIVND in the germline V gene (reference sequence). The CDR3 region is CASSNIGASSPLHF. Here the CDR3 DNA reads TGTGCCAGTAGTAATATAGGGGCAAGTTCACCCCTCCACTTT.

This chain links TRBV2 with TRBJ1-6; 9 nucleotides align to TRBD1. The CDR3 length is 15 residues. Germline CDR1 and CDR2: SNHLY and FYNNEI. V was clipped by 6 bases and J by 7 bases; unmatched bases: 7. CDR3 coding DNA: TGTGCCAGCAGAACCACGGGACAGGGAAATTCACCCCTCCACTTT. This translates into CASRTTGQGNSPLHF. The whole variable domain, filled in from reference TRBV2 and TRBJ1-6, reads EPEVTQTPSHQVTQMGQEVILRCVPISNHLYFYWYRQILGQKVEFLVSFYNNEISEKSEIFDDQFSVERPDGSNFTLKIRSTKLEDSAMYFCASRTTGQGNSPLHFGNGTRLTVT.

The chain uses TRBV16 and TRBJ1-1; D ambiguous. V was clipped by 5 bases and J by 8 bases, with 9 bases between them. The germline V gene has CDR1 KGHSY and CDR2 FQNENV. The CDR3 sequence is 11 residues long. The CDR3 here is CASSRMTEAFF. The CDR3 DNA reads TGTGCCAGCAGCAGAATGACGGAAGCTTTCTTT.

This chain links TRBV21-1 with TRBJ2-1; the D call TRBD2 from the table was never checked on the DNA. TRBV21-1 represents a pseudogene. CDR3 length: 19 residues. The CDR3 reads CASSPAASGRVSSYNEQFF. In DNA, the CDR3 is TGTGCCAGCAGCCCCGCGGCTAGCGGGAGGGTTAGCTCCTACAATGAGCAGTTCTTC.

This clone has only one observation. The J gene is TRBJ2-1, the V gene TRBV7-2; 10 bases match TRBD2. The CDR3 is 18 residues long. Germline lookup yields CDR1 SGHTA and CDR2 FQGNSA. V dropped 0 bases and J dropped 1; count of bases not matched to a gene: 6. For the CDR3, the DNA is TGTGCCAGCAGCTTAGCGACTAGCGGGTTAGGATCCTACAATGAGCAGTTCTTC. Translation: CASSLATSGLGSYNEQFF.

The chain has TRBV5-8 and TRBJ2-1; perhaps TRBD2 as D (5 bases). The CDR3 consists of 15 residues. Per germline, CDR1 SGHTS and CDR2 YDEGEE. Trimming shortened V by 1 base and J by 4 bases, and 12 bases separated the two germline ends. The CDR3 sequence: CASSLSAVTYNEQFF. The CDR3 DNA reads TGTGCCAGCAGCTTGTCAGCGGTAACTTACAATGAGCAGTTCTTC.

A few counts support this clone. This chain connects TRBV2 to TRBJ1-3; unclear D gene. Trimming removed 7 bases at V and 0 bases at J, with 16 bases between. Germline loops: CDR1 SNHLY, CDR2 FYNNEI. This CDR3 contains 16 residues. CDR3 bases: TGTGCCAGCACGCTGCTCTTAGAGAGCTCTGGAAACACCATATATTTT. Residues: CASTLLLESSGNTIYF. Full variable domain (remainder filled in from reference TRBV2 and TRBJ1-3): EPEVTQTPSHQVTQMGQEVILRCVPISNHLYFYWYRQILGQKVEFLVSFYNNEISEKSEIFDDQFSVERPDGSNFTLKIRSTKLEDSAMYFCASTLLLESSGNTIYFGEGSWLTVV.

CDR3 loop: CASSYWDRGQETQYF. CDR3 bases: TGTGCCAGTAGTTACTGGGACAGGGGCCAAGAGACCCAGTACTTC. The chain is built from TRBV19 and TRBJ2-5; TRBD1 matches at 10 bases. Germline values: CDR1 LNHDA, CDR2 SQIVND (reference sequence). The length of the CDR3 is 15 residues. Germline trimming cut 5 bases from V and 1 base from J; bases unmatched to any gene: 4.

The chain has TRBV14 and TRBJ1-1; perhaps TRBD1 as D (6 bases). V lost 2 bases, J lost 4 bases, and 14 bases lay in between. Germline values: CDR1 SGHDN, CDR2 FVKESK. The CDR3 is 15 amino acids. CDR3: CASSQRGRGLTEAFF. In DNA form, the CDR3 reads TGTGCCAGCAGCCAACGAGGGCGGGGGCTCACTGAAGCTTTCTTT.

This sequence joins TRBV19 and TRBJ1-6, with 9 bases that match TRBD1. Germline values: CDR1 LNHDA, CDR2 SQIVND (reference sequence). With V trimmed by 10 bases and J by 10 bases, 14 bases remained unmatched. The CDR3 runs to 15 residues. The CDR3, as DNA: TGTGCCACCGGGGACAGGGAGGTTGTTGGCTCACCCCTCCACTTT. It translates to CATGDREVVGSPLHF.

V usage is TRBV6-5 and J usage is TRBJ2-7, with 9 bases identical to TRBD1. The junction had 7 bases not matched to a gene; V was cut back by 5 bases and J by 5 bases. CDR3 length: 14 amino acids. In germline, CDR1 is MNHEY, CDR2 SVGAGI. The CDR3 DNA is TGTGCCAGCAGTCCCGGGACAGGGTATCACGAGCAGTACTTC. Protein product: CASSPGTGYHEQYF.